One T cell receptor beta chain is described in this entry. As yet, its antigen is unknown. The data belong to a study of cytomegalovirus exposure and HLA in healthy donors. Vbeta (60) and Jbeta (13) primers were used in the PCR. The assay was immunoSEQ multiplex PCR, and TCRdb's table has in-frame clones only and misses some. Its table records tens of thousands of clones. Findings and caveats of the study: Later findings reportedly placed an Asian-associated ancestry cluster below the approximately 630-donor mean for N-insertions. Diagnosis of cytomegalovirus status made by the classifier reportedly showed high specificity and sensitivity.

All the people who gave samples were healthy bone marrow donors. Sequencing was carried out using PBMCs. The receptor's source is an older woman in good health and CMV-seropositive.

CDR3 DNA: TGTGCCAGCAGTTTCGCGGTGAATAATTCACCCCTCCACTTT. It codes for CASSFAVNNSPLHF. The chain combines TRBV6-5 with TRBJ1-6; D gene uncertain. The V gene's germline CDR1 is MNHEY and CDR2 SVGAGI. The CDR3 is 14 residues long. V was shortened by 4 bases and J by 5 bases, with 9 bases between the two germline ends.